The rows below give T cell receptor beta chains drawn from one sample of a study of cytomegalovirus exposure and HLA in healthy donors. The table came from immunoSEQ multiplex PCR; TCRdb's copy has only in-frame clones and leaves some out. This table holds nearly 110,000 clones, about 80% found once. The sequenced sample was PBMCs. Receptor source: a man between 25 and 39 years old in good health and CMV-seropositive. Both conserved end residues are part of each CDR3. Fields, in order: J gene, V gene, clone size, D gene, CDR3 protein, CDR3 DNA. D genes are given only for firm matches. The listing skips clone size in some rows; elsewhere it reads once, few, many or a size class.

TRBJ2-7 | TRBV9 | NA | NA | CASSRTGSYEQYF | TGTGCCAGCAGCCGCACAGGATCCTACGAGCAGTACTTC
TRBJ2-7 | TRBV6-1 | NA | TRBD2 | CASSEGASGGSRYEQYF | TGTGCCAGCAGTGAAGGGGCTAGCGGGGGAAGTCGGTACGAGCAGTACTTC
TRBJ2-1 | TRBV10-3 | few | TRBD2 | CAISDGRGGYNEQFF | TGTGCCATCAGTGACGGGCGGGGAGGGTACAATGAGCAGTTCTTC
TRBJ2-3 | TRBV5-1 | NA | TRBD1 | CASSLAQTGNSPSTDTQYF | TGCGCCAGCAGCTTGGCCCAGACAGGGAATTCCCCTAGCACAGATACGCAGTATTTT
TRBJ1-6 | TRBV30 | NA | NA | CAWSVTAYNSPLHF | TGTGCCTGGAGTGTAACAGCCTATAATTCACCCCTCCACTTT
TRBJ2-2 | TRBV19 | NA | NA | CASTWAGPPNTGELFF | TGTGCCAGTACTTGGGCCGGCCCTCCGAACACCGGGGAGCTGTTTTTT
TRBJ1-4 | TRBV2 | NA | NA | CASRDPRTSTNEKLFF | TGTGCCAGCCGAGACCCCCGGACATCAACTAATGAAAAACTGTTTTTT
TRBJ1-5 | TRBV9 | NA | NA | CASSVYPNQPQHF | TGTGCCAGCAGCGTCTACCCCAATCAGCCCCAGCATTTT
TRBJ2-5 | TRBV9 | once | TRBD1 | CATSQGAEETQYF | TGTGCCACCTCACAGGGGGCTGAAGAGACCCAGTACTTC
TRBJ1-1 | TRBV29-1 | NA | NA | CSVEEEWNTEAFF | TGCAGCGTTGAAGAGGAGTGGAACACTGAAGCTTTCTTT
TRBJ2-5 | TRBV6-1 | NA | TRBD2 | CASSERAGGQETQYF | TGTGCCAGCAGTGAAAGGGCGGGGGGGCAAGAGACCCAGTACTTC